This section outlines one TCR beta chain sequence together with its context. This record comes from a study of blood T cell repertoires in COVID-19. Donors were grouped by their self-reported clinical history. The V end lost 1 base, the J end lost 4 bases, and 10 bases lay between the germline ends. Germline values: CDR1 SGHVS, CDR2 FQNEAQ. CDR3 size: 14 residues. Repertoires were generated with immunoSEQ multiplex PCR, while TCRdb's copy carries only in-frame clones and drops some. This table holds about 300,000 clones, 85% to 90% found once. This chain links TRBV7-8 with TRBJ1-1; no firm D call. The specimen sequenced was PBMCs or T cells enriched from blood (not recorded which). This TCR came from a woman under 30 with acute COVID-19. CDR3 sequence: CASSLVDLGTEAFF. CDR3 DNA: TGTGCCAGCAGCTTAGTAGACTTGGGCACTGAAGCTTTCTTT.